This T cell receptor beta chain was profiled in a study of cytomegalovirus exposure and HLA in healthy donors. PCR used 60 Vbeta primers and 13 Jbeta primers. Using immunoSEQ multiplex PCR, the repertoire was profiled, and TCRdb retains in-frame clones only, with some absent. Of around 200,000 clones listed, around 80% are singletons. This CDR3 has 12 residues. Between the trimmed V and J ends, which lost 4 bases and 0 bases, there was a span of 3 bases. The V gene's germline CDR1 is SGHNT and CDR2 YYREEE (reference sequence). Of note for this clone: Other DNA sequences in the sample encode the same CDR3.

The V call is TRBV5-4, the J call TRBJ2-3, with D unresolved. The source material was PBMCs. The TCR was taken from a man aged 45-60 years in good health and CMV-seronegative. The CDR3 loop is CASSLSTDTQYF. The DNA for the CDR3 is TGTGCCAGCAGCCTCAGCACAGATACGCAGTATTTT.